These 31 T cell receptor beta chains came from one sample sequenced in a study of a mutant IDH1 vaccine in newly diagnosed glioma. Regarding time point: week 11, during vaccination. Vaccination comprised doses that each held 300 ug of mutant IDH1 20-mer peptide, plus topical imiquimod. Antigens for these TCRs are unknown. Libraries were prepared by immunoSEQ multiplex PCR; TCRdb keeps only in-frame clonotypes and omits some of them. The repertoire includes around 25,000 clones, just over 70% of them detected once, and about 10% sits in the top ten. This material consisted of peripheral blood mononuclear cells (PBMCs), taken from a glioma patient whose treatment included an IDH1 peptide vaccine. The receptors were gathered from a man younger than 35 with glioma. Some clones in this sample may be carry-over from other donors' samples.

The rearrangement links TRBV15 to TRBJ1-4, with no clear D. Trimming took off 0 bases at V and 9 bases at J, with 14 bases between the two ends. The germline CDR1 and CDR2 sequences are LNHNV and YYDKDF (reference sequence). The CDR3 covers 15 residues. CDR3 bases: TGTGCCACCAGCAGAGATCCGCAGTTCGGCAAAAAACTGTTTTTT. Translating it yields CATSRDPQFGKKLFF.

The chain carries TRBV19 and TRBJ1-3; D is possibly TRBD1 (5 bases). The CDR3 covers 15 residues. In germline, CDR1 is LNHDA, CDR2 SQIVND (reference sequence). V lost 1 base and J lost 2, with 9 bases in between. CDR3 nucleotides: TGTGCCAGTAGTATAGGGGACCTTCCTGGAAACACCATATATTTT. Translation: CASSIGDLPGNTIYF.

The chain combines TRBV7-9 with TRBJ1-2; D gene ambiguous. CDR1 is SEHNR and CDR2 is FQNEAQ in the germline V gene (reference sequence). The CDR3 contains 15 residues. The ends were cut back, 2 bases at V and 8 bases at J, with 18 bases in the middle. Written as DNA, the CDR3 is TGTGCCAGCAGCTTATCGACGGTCCCTAAGCGAGGCTACACCTTC. Its translation: CASSLSTVPKRGYTF.

As DNA, the CDR3 is TGCAGTGCTACCCAGTACAATGAGCAGTTCTTC. Translating gives CSATQYNEQFF. The chain combines TRBV20-1 with TRBJ2-1; D unresolved. V lost 4 bases, J lost 4 bases, and 5 bases lay in between. The germline CDR1 and CDR2 sequences are DFQATT and SNEGSKA (reference sequence). The CDR3 spans 11 residues.

This clone has only a few counts. The J gene is TRBJ1-4, the V gene TRBV30; no firm D call. The CDR3 extends over 13 amino acids. The V end was cut by 8 bases, the J end by 7 bases, with 17 bases between. The germline gives CDR1 GTSNPN, CDR2 SVGIG (reference sequence). The CDR3 reads CAALKPGVEKLFF. The DNA for the CDR3 is TGTGCCGCCCTGAAGCCGGGTGTTGAAAAACTGTTTTTT.

This clone was counted a single time. The rearrangement joins TRBV2 to TRBJ1-2; D is unclear. Germline CDR1 reads SNHLY; CDR2 reads FYNNEI. Trimming pared 6 bases from V and 8 bases from J, leaving 13 bases between. This CDR3 contains 12 residues. The CDR3 here is CASRSSSQGYTF. The CDR3 DNA reads TGTGCCAGCAGAAGTAGTTCCCAGGGCTACACCTTC. Based on the CDR3 plus reference TRBV2 and TRBJ1-2, the full variable domain is EPEVTQTPSHQVTQMGQEVILRCVPISNHLYFYWYRQILGQKVEFLVSFYNNEISEKSEIFDDQFSVERPDGSNFTLKIRSTKLEDSAMYFCASRSSSQGYTFGSGTRLTVV.

The chain employs TRBV18 and TRBJ1-1; D is ambiguous. V was pared by 2 bases and J by 0 bases, with 13 bases between. This CDR3 comprises 16 residues. The V gene's germline CDR1 is KGHSH and CDR2 LQKENI. CDR3 sequence: CASSPSSSGVNTEAFF. As DNA, the CDR3 is TGTGCCAGCTCACCAAGCTCTTCTGGGGTGAACACTGAAGCTTTCTTT. The variable domain in full, with the rest retrieved from reference TRBV18 and TRBJ1-1, is NAGVMQNPRHLVRRRGQEARLRCSPMKGHSHVYWYRQLPEEGLKFMVYLQKENIIDESGMPKERFSAEFPKEGPSILRIQQVVRGDSAAYFCASSPSSSGVNTEAFFGQGTRLTVV.

The J gene is TRBJ2-5, the V gene TRBV5-1; no firm D call. CDR1 and CDR2 from the germline V gene are SGHRS and YFSETQ. Deletions cut 5 bases from V and 4 bases from J, with 12 bases between. The CDR3 is 13 amino acids. The CDR3 nucleotides read TGCGCCAGCAGGGGCACGGCCGGAGAGACCCAGTACTTC. As protein: CASRGTAGETQYF.

The rearrangement links TRBV27 to TRBJ2-3, with 11 positions matching TRBD1. CDR1 MNHEY and CDR2 SMNVEV come from the germline V gene (reference sequence). V shed 5 bases, J shed 13 bases, and the junction held 8 bases outside the gene matches. This CDR3 spans 13 amino acids. The CDR3: CASSPDRGLRKYF. CDR3 DNA sequence: TGTGCCAGCAGTCCGGACAGGGGGCTAAGGAAGTATTTT.

J is TRBJ2-2 and V is TRBV19; possibly TRBD2 for D (5 bases). Trimming shortened V by 2 bases and J by 5 bases, and 15 bases separated the two germline ends. This CDR3 is 16 amino acids long. Germline V lookup: CDR1 LNHDA, CDR2 SQIVND (reference sequence). CDR3: CASSIYAGRRTGELFF. In DNA form, the CDR3 reads TGTGCCAGTAGTATATACGCAGGTCGGAGGACCGGGGAGCTGTTTTTT.

This clone came up a few times. The V call is TRBV23-1, the J call TRBJ1-1, with unresolved D. TRBV23-1 is an ORF, and what it does is uncertain. This CDR3 spans 10 amino acids. V was pared by 8 bases and J by 11 bases, with 12 bases between. The CDR3 bases are TGCGCCAGCCCTCCTCTATGTGCTTTCTTT. As protein: CASPPLCAFF.

V gene TRBV6-5 combines with J gene TRBJ1-5; D gene ambiguous. Trimming shortened V by 6 bases and J by 6 bases, and 12 bases separated the two germline ends. This CDR3 contains 13 residues. Per germline, CDR1 MNHEY and CDR2 SVGAGI. This chain's CDR3 is CASSSMGGQPQHF. The CDR3 coding sequence is TGTGCCAGCAGCTCCATGGGTGGTCAGCCCCAGCATTTT.

The J gene is TRBJ2-1, the V gene TRBV27; D gene unclear. The CDR3 runs 11 residues. The V end lost 3 bases, the J end lost 8 bases, and 5 bases lay between the germline ends. CDR1 is MNHEY and CDR2 is SMNVEV in the germline V gene (reference sequence). CDR3: CASSLGYEQFF. In DNA form, the CDR3 reads TGTGCCAGCAGTTTGGGTTATGAGCAGTTCTTC.

The rearrangement uses TRBV29-1 and TRBJ2-1; TRBD2 matches at 10 bases. The length of the CDR3 is 16 residues. CDR1 and CDR2 from the germline V gene are SQVTM and ANQGSEA. The J segment lost 1 base and the V segment lost 6 bases, leaving 9 bases of the junction unmatched. CDR3 nucleotides: TGCAGCGTCGCGGACCCTAGCGGGAGTTCCTACAATGAGCAGTTCTTC. It encodes CSVADPSGSSYNEQFF.

The chain recombines TRBV7-2 with TRBJ2-1; the D is unclear. CDR1 and CDR2 from the germline V gene are SGHTA and FQGNSA. V shed 6 bases and J shed 9 bases, with 9 bases lying between them. This CDR3 contains 11 residues. The CDR3, as DNA: TGTGCCAGCAGGTCTATAGGTGAGCAGTTCTTC. It codes for CASRSIGEQFF.

J is TRBJ1-1 and V is TRBV27; D might be TRBD1 (6 bases). This CDR3 comprises 14 residues. V was shortened by 6 bases and J by 2 bases, with 13 bases between the two germline ends. In germline, CDR1 is MNHEY, CDR2 SMNVEV (reference sequence). The CDR3 DNA sequence: TGTGCCAGCAGCCAAGGGACACCTAACACTGAAGCTTTCTTT. Protein: CASSQGTPNTEAFF.

V usage is TRBV19 and J usage is TRBJ2-1; 8 bases align to TRBD2. Trimming took 4 bases from V and 7 from J; bases not matched to a gene: 6. Per the germline V gene, CDR1 is LNHDA and CDR2 is SQIVND (reference sequence). There are 14 residues in the CDR3. The CDR3 spells CASSTPGLGNEQFF. For the CDR3, the DNA is TGTGCCAGTAGTACTCCGGGACTAGGGAATGAGCAGTTCTTC.

This clone was found once. The chain combines TRBV9 with TRBJ1-4, with D unclear. Germline values: CDR1 SGDLS, CDR2 YYNGEE. Between the trimmed V and J ends, which lost 4 bases and 4 bases, there was a span of 11 bases. This CDR3 region has 14 residues. CDR3 sequence: CASSSGIDNEKLFF. The CDR3 DNA is TGTGCCAGCAGCTCGGGGATTGATAATGAAAAACTGTTTTTT.

V gene TRBV6-5 combines with J gene TRBJ2-1; 7 bases match TRBD1. CDR3 size: 13 residues. Germline values: CDR1 MNHEY, CDR2 SVGAGI. V gave up 7 bases and J gave up 10 bases; unmatched junction bases: 10. CDR3 protein: CASTLGQGVEQFF. The CDR3 bases are TGTGCCAGCACCCTGGGTCAGGGGGTCGAGCAGTTCTTC.

The V gene is TRBV5-1, the J gene TRBJ2-2; D perhaps matches TRBD1 (6 bases). Germline CDR1 is SGHRS and CDR2 is YFSETQ. Trimming took 2 bases from V and 5 from J, leaving 13 bases between them. The CDR3 extends over 15 amino acids. The CDR3 DNA is TGCGCCAGCAGCTTTACAGGGAAGGTTACCGGGGAGCTGTTTTTT. This encodes CASSFTGKVTGELFF.

The gene calls are TRBV5-6 and TRBJ1-2, with 8 bases identical to TRBD1. The CDR3 length is 15 residues. The V segment lost 2 bases and the J segment 3 bases; nucleotides outside the gene matches: 6. CDR1 SGHDT and CDR2 YYEEEE come from the germline V gene. This CDR3 is CASSLPGGRDYGYTF. CDR3 in DNA: TGTGCCAGCAGCTTACCAGGGGGCAGGGACTATGGCTACACCTTC.

The V gene is TRBV5-1, the J gene TRBJ1-4; D ambiguous. This CDR3 contains 14 residues. The germline V and J ends were trimmed by 4 bases and 1 base, with 8 bases remaining between them. Germline V gene lookup returns CDR1 SGHRS and CDR2 YFSETQ. CDR3 loop: CASSLGLTNEKLFF. The CDR3 region has the DNA TGCGCCAGCAGCCTAGGTTTAACTAATGAAAAACTGTTTTTT.

The V and J genes are TRBV6-5 and TRBJ1-2; D perhaps matches TRBD1 (5 bases). V was shortened by 0 bases and J by 4 bases, with 6 bases between the two germline ends. Germline assignment: CDR1 MNHEY and CDR2 SVGAGI. This CDR3 spans 13 amino acids. Here the CDR3 reads CASSYSQAYGYTF. As DNA, the CDR3 is TGTGCCAGCAGTTACTCACAGGCCTATGGCTACACCTTC.

In its sample, this clone was seen a few times. The junction and the germline gene differ at one end; a read error may be behind it. V is TRBV27 and J is TRBJ1-2, with TRBD1 matching 9 bases. The length of the CDR3 is 13 residues. Germline CDR1 reads MNHEY; CDR2 reads SMNVEV (reference sequence). The CDR3: CASSSGTGSSPAF. The CDR3 DNA reads as TGTGCCAGCAGTTCCGGGACAGGGTCGTCCCCAGCCTTC.

V usage is TRBV6-4 and J usage is TRBJ2-1; 13 nucleotides agree with TRBD2. The trim removed 4 bases at V and 6 bases at J, leaving 0 bases unmatched. Germline V gene data show CDR1 as MRHNA and CDR2 as SNTAGT. The CDR3 covers 14 residues. CDR3 DNA sequence: TGTGCCAGCAGTGGGACTAGCGGGAGCAATGAGCAGTTCTTC. Amino acid sequence: CASSGTSGSNEQFF.

The CDR3 spells CASSPQGRGASGYTF. DNA of the CDR3: TGTGCCAGCAGCCCCCAGGGGAGGGGAGCAAGCGGCTACACCTTC. V is TRBV11-2 and J is TRBJ1-2, with TRBD1 as a possible D gene (6 bases). Trimming cost V 5 bases and J 8 bases, with 21 bases left between them. Germline CDR1 and CDR2: SGHAT and FQNNGV. This CDR3 is built from 15 residues.

The CDR3 reads CASSAQGGSSPLHF. The DNA for the CDR3 is TGTGCCAGCAGCGCCCAGGGGGGGAGTTCACCCCTCCACTTT. The chain is built from TRBV9 and TRBJ1-6; 7 nucleotides line up with TRBD1. Germline values: CDR1 SGDLS, CDR2 YYNGEE. Germline trimming cut 3 bases from V and 9 bases from J; bases unmatched to any gene: 6. CDR3 size: 14 residues.

The genes are TRBV19 and TRBJ1-1; the match to TRBD1 covers 7 bases. Germline V CDR1 and CDR2: LNHDA, SQIVND (reference sequence). V trimming: 5 bases; J trimming: 3 bases; junction bases outside the gene matches: 6. The CDR3 is 14 amino acids. The CDR3 sequence is CASSLRQGDTEAFF. CDR3 nucleotide sequence: TGTGCCAGTAGTCTTAGGCAGGGGGACACTGAAGCTTTCTTT.

This clone is termed medium-sized. V and J are TRBV19 and TRBJ2-1; D is unresolved. Germline CDR1 and CDR2: LNHDA and SQIVND (reference sequence). The CDR3 is 15 residues long. The V and J ends lost 5 bases and 4 bases respectively, with 15 bases between them. The CDR3 bases are TGTGCCAGTAGTCGGGTAGAATGGCCGTACAATGAGCAGTTCTTC. It specifies CASSRVEWPYNEQFF.

This clone was found once. The genes are TRBV4-3 and TRBJ2-7; TRBD2 aligns across 7 bases. Germline values: CDR1 LGHNA, CDR2 YSLEER. V dropped 1 base and J dropped 8; count of bases not matched to a gene: 14. The CDR3 extends over 16 amino acids. The DNA for the CDR3 is TGCGCCAGCAGCCAAGGCGGGGGTCAGCGGAGACACCAGCAGTACTTC. It encodes CASSQGGGQRRHQQYF.

This clone was found a few times. This chain uses TRBV7-9 with TRBJ2-2; no definite D call. CDR1 is SEHNR, CDR2 FQNEAQ, per germline (reference sequence). Deletions cut 5 bases from V and 2 bases from J, with 9 bases between. There are 14 residues in the CDR3. CDR3 sequence reads: CASSPRANTGELFF. The CDR3 nucleotides read TGTGCCAGCAGCCCCAGAGCAAACACCGGGGAGCTGTTTTTT.